This T cell receptor beta chain was observed in a study of T cells in Graves' hyperthyroidism and ophthalmopathy. Study-wide context: Peripheral blood specimens were obtained at initial diagnosis, prior to any treatment.

This clonotype was detected many times. What was amplified from RNA transcripts were TCR beta CDR3 regions. First-round RT-PCR with HTBI primers amplified the TCR CDR3 region. A single record per CDR3 protein comes from TCRdb applying MiXCR to the multiplex PCR reads. The table lists a few hundred thousand distinct CDR3 sequences, about 15% of them singletons. The CDR3 sequence is 19 residues long. CDR1 is WSHSY and CDR2 is SAAADI in the germline V gene. V shed 4 bases, J shed 0 bases, and the junction held 13 bases outside the gene matches. Input material: blood. The V gene is TRBV10-2, the J gene TRBJ1-5; 9 bases are shared with TRBD1. This sequence was found in a woman between 45 and 60 years old with Graves' hyperthyroidism that later progressed to Graves' ophthalmopathy. The CDR3 here is CASSGTPGQGSYSNQPQHF. CDR3 sequence (DNA): TGCGCCAGCAGTGGTACCCCGGGACAGGGATCTTATAGCAATCAGCCCCAGCATTTT.